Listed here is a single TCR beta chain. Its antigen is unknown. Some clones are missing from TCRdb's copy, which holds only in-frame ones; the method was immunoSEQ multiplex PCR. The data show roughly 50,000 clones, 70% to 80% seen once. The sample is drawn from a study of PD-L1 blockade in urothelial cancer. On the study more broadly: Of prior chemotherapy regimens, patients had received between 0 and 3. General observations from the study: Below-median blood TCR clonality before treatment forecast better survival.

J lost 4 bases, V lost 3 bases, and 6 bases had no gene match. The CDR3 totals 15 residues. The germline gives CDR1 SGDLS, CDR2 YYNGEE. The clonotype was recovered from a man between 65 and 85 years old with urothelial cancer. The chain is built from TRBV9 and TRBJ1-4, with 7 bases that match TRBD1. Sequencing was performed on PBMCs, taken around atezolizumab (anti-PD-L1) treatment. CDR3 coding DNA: TGTGCCAGCAGCGCAAAAGGACAGGTTAATGAAAAACTGTTTTTT. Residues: CASSAKGQVNEKLFF.